The sequence of this T cell receptor beta chain was determined in a study of blood T cell repertoires in COVID-19 (dated by TCRdb to the early 2020s). Regarding the complete study: Samples from collaborators originated in the United States, Italy and Spain and spanned both the acute and convalescent phases of COVID-19. Samples came from the ongoing ImmuneRACE study (first 160 participants) plus 1,254 subjects from 6 global collaborators. Where HLA class I and class II types were available, the types were taken from metadata supplied by the sample provider, not from assay-based typing. The repertoires were released in a freely available public database intended as a resource for research on the immune response to SARS-CoV-2. The sample metadata nearly always contained a de-identified subject ID, COVID-19 status, age in years and sex. The material from the prospective study consisted of cDNA or gDNA derived from T cells, B-cell-depleted T cells, or PBMCs. Deeply sampled blood TCRbeta repertoires from subjects exposed to, actively infected with, or recovered from COVID-19 were included in the dataset. The investigation overall reported the following: The amount of clinical and demographic metadata varied by source and participant and was provided uncurated.

Collaborating institutions collected whole blood in K2EDTA tubes following their own protocols. For TCRbeta analysis, collaborators shipped samples in one of three forms: frozen whole blood, isolated PBMCs, or DNA extracted from either of those sample types. Taken from cysteine to phenylalanine, the CDR3 has 13 residues. This entry keeps only the CDR3 DNA: 39 bases, framed from base 1. The germline V gene gives CDR1 as SGHDN and CDR2 as FVKESK. The germline ends are 8 bases apart after V is trimmed by 4 bases and J by 2 bases. Notes on this clone: Which antigen it targets is not known. No much larger clonotype is one base removed from it; base qualities were not supplied.

TCRbeta CDR3 regions were amplified from genomic DNA using the immunoSEQ Assay, a bias-controlled multiplex PCR. In the original analysis: Nucleated cell counts per sample were estimated from amplification of reference gene primers within the assay. To quantify the absolute abundance of each unique TCRbeta CDR3 rearrangement, sequence reads were collapsed and filtered. For each sample, productive Simpson clonality was calculated by taking the square root of Simpson's diversity index across productive rearrangements. TCRdb took over this immuneACCESS table, retaining in-frame rearrangements with V and J assigned. Such tables are incomplete; in checked studies, under half of the missing clones stem from an unresolved V gene, and the remainder is unexplained. That table supplies the V and J calls and clone size; D and trimming were determined from the DNA. In this sample the table shows 100,000 to 120,000 clones, more than 65% of which occur a single time. The biggest ten clones account for about 1.6% of the sample.

Recombination joined TRBV14 with TRBJ1-2, with TRBD1 perhaps the D gene, on 5 matching bases. The sample consisted of peripheral blood. The clonotype comes from a man in his fifties or sixties with acute or convalescent COVID-19. The CDR3 is CASSRSGNYGYTF. The nucleotide sequence reads TGTGCCAGCAGCCGTTCAGGGAACTATGGCTACACCTTC.